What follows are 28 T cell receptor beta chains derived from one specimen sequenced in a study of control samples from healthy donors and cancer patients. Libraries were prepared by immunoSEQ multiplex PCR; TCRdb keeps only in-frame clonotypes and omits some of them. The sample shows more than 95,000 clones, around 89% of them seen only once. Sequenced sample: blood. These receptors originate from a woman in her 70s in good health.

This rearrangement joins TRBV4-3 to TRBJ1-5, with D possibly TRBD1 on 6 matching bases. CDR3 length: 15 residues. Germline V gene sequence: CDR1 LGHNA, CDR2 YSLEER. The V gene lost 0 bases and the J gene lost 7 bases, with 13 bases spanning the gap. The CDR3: CASSQDLQGSQPQHF. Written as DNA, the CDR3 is TGCGCCAGCAGCCAAGATTTACAGGGAAGCCAGCCCCAGCATTTT.

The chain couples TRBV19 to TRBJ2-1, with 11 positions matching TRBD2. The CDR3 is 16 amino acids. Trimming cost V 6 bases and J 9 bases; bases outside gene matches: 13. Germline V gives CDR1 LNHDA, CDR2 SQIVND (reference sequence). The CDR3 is CASSDTSGGPSIEQFF. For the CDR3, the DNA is TGTGCCAGTAGCGACACTAGCGGGGGCCCCTCCATTGAGCAGTTCTTC.

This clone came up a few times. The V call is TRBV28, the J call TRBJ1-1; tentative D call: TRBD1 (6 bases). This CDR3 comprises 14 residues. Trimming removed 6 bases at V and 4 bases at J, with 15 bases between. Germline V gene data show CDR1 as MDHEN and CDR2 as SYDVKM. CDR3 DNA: TGTGCCAGCAGAAAGGGGGGCCGGGGCACTGAAGCTTTCTTT. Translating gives CASRKGGRGTEAFF. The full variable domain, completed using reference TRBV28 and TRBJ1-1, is DVKVTQSSRYLVKRTGEKVFLECVQDMDHENMFWYRQDPGLGLRLIYFSYDVKMKEKGDIPEGYSVSREKKERFSLILESASTNQTSMYLCASRKGGRGTEAFFGQGTRLTVV.

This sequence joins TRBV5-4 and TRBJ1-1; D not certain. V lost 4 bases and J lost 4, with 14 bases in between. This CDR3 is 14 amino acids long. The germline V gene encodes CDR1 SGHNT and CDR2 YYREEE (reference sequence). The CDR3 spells CASSLEIDGTEAFF. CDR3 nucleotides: TGTGCCAGCAGCCTGGAAATTGATGGCACTGAAGCTTTCTTT.

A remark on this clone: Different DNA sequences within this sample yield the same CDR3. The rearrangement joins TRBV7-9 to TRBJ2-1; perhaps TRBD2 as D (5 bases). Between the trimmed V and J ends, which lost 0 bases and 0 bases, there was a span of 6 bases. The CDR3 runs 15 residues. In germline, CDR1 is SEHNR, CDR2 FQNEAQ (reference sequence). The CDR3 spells CASSLAGSSYNEQFF. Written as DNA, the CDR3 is TGTGCCAGCAGCTTAGCGGGGAGCTCCTACAATGAGCAGTTCTTC.

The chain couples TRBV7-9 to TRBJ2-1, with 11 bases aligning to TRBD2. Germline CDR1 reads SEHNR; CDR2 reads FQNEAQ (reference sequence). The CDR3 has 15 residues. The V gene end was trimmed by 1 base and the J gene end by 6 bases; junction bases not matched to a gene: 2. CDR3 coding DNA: TGTGCCAGCAGCTTAGGCCTAGCGGGGGGCAATGAGCAGTTCTTC. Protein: CASSLGLAGGNEQFF.

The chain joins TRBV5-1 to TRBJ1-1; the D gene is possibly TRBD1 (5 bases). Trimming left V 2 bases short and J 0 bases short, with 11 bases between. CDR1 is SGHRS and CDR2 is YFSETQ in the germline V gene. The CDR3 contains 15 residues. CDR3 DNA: TGCGCCAGCAGCTTTGGCCTAGGGGTGAACACTGAAGCTTTCTTT. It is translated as CASSFGLGVNTEAFF.

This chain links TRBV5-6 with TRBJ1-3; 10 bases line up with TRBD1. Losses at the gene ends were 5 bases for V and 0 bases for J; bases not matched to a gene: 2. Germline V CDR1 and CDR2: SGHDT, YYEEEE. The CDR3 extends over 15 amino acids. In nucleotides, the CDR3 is TGTGCCAGCAGTCGACAGGGGGCCTCTGGAAACACCATATATTTT. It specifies CASSRQGASGNTIYF.

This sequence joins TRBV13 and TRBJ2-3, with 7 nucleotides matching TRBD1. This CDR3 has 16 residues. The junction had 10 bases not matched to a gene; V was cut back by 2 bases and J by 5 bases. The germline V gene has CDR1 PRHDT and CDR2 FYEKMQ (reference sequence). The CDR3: CASSLRAGGFGDTQYF. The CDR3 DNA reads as TGTGCCAGCAGCTTAAGGGCAGGGGGATTTGGAGATACGCAGTATTTT.

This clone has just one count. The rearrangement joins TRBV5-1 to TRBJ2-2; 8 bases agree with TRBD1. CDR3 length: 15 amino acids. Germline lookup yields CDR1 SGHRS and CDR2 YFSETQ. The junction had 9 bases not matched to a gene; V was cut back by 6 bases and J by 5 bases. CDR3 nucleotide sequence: TGCGCCAGCAACAACGGACAGGGAGATACCGGGGAGCTGTTTTTT. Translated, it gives CASNNGQGDTGELFF.

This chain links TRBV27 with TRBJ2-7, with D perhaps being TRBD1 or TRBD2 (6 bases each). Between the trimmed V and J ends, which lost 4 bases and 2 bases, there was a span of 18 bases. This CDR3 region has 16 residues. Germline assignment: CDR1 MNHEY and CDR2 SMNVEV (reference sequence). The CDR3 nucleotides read TGTGCCAGCAGTTCAAAGGGAGGAACAGGGCCCTACGAGCAGTACTTC. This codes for CASSSKGGTGPYEQYF.

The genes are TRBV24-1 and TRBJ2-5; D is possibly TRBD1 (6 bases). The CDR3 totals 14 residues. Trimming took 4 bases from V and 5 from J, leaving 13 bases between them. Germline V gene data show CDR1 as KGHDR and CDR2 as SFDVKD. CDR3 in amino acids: CATSDPRGPETQYF. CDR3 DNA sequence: TGTGCCACCAGTGACCCCAGGGGTCCGGAGACCCAGTACTTC.

The CDR3 DNA reads TGTGCAACCAATCCTTTGGGGGGACACACCGGGGAGCTGTTTTTT. This encodes CATNPLGGHTGELFF. J is TRBJ2-2 and V is TRBV27; weak D call: TRBD2 (6 bases). From germline, CDR1 is MNHEY and CDR2 SMNVEV (reference sequence). This CDR3 has 15 residues.

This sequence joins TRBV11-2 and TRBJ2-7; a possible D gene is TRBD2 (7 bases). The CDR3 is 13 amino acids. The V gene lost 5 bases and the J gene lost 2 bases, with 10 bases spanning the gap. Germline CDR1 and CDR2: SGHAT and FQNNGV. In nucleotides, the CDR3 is TGTGCCAGCAGCGGGGGGGCAGCCTACGAGCAGTACTTC. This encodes CASSGGAAYEQYF. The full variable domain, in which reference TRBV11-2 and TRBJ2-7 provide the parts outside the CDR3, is EAGVAQSPRYKIIEKRQSVAFWCNPISGHATLYWYQQILGQGPKLLIQFQNNGVVDDSQLPKDRFSAERLKGVDSTLKIQPAKLEDSAVYLCASSGGAAYEQYFGPGTRLTVT.

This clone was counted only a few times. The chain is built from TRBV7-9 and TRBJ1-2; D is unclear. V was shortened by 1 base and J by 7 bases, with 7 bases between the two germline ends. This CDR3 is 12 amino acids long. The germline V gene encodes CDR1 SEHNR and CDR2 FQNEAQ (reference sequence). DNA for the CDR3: TGTGCCAGCAGCTTAGAATATGGTGGCTACACCTTC. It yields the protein CASSLEYGGYTF.

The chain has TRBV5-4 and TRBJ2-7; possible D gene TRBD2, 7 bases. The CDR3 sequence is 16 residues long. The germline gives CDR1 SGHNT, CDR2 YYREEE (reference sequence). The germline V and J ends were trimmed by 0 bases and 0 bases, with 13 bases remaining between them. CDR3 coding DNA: TGTGCCAGCAGCTTGGGTCGCGGGGGCCACTCCTACGAGCAGTACTTC. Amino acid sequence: CASSLGRGGHSYEQYF.

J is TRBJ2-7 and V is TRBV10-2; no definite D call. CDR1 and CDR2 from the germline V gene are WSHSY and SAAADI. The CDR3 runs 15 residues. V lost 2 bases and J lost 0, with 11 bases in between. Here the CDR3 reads CASSERADSSYEQYF. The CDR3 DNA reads TGCGCCAGCAGTGAGCGGGCAGATTCCTCCTACGAGCAGTACTTC.

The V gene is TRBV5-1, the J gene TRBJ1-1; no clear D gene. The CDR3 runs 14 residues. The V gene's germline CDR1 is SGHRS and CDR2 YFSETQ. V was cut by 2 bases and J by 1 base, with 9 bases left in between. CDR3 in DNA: TGCGCCAGCAGCTTCCGGGGTGAGAACACTGAAGCTTTCTTT. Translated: CASSFRGENTEAFF.

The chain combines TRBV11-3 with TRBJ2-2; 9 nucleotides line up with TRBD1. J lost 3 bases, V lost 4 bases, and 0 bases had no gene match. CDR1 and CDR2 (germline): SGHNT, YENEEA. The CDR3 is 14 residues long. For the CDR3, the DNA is TGTGCCAGCAGCTGGGACAGGGACACCGGGGAGCTGTTTTTT. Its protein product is CASSWDRDTGELFF.

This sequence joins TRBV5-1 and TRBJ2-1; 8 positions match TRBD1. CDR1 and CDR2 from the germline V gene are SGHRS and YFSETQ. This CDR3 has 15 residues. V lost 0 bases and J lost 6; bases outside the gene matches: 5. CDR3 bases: TGCGCCAGCAGCTTGGCGGGACAGGCGGCCAATGAGCAGTTCTTC. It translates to CASSLAGQAANEQFF.

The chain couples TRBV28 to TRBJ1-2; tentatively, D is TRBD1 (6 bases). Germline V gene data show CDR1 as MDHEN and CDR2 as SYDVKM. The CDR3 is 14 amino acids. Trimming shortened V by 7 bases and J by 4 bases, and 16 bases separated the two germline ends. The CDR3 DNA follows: TGTGCCAGCACCCACGGGCAGGGGTCCTATGGCTACACCTTC. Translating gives CASTHGQGSYGYTF.

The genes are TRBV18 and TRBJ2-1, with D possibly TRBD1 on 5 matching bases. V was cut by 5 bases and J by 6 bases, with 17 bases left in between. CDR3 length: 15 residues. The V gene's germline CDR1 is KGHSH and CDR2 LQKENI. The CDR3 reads CASSSSRGGGNEQFF. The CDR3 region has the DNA TGTGCCAGCTCATCGTCTAGGGGCGGCGGCAATGAGCAGTTCTTC.

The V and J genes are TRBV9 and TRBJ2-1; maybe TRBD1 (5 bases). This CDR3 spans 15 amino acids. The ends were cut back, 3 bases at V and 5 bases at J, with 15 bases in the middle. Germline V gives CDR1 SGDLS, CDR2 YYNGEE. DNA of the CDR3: TGTGCCAGCAGCGCAACGCCGACAGAGCACAATGAGCAGTTCTTC. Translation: CASSATPTEHNEQFF.

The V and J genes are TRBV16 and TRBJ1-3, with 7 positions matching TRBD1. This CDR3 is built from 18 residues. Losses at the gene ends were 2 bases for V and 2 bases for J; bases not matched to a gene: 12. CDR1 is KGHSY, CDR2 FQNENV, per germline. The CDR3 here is CASSQANLPGTAGNTIYF. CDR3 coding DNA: TGTGCCAGCAGCCAAGCAAATCTACCCGGGACAGCTGGAAACACCATATATTTT. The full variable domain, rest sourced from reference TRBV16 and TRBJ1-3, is GEEVAQTPKHLVRGEGQKAKLYCAPIKGHSYVFWYQQVLKNEFKFLISFQNENVFDETGMPKERFSAKCLPNSPCSLEIQATKLEDSAVYFCASSQANLPGTAGNTIYFGEGSWLTVV.

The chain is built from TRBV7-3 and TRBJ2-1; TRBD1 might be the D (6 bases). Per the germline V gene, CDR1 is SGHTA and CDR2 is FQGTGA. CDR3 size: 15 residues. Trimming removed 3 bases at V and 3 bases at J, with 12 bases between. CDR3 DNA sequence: TGTGCCAGCAGCTTTAGGACAGTTGGCTACAATGAGCAGTTCTTC. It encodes CASSFRTVGYNEQFF.

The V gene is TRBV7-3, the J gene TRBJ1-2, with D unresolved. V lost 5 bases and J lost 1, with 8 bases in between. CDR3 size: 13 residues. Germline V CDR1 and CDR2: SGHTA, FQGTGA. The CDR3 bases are TGTGCCAGCAGCGCGCGGGGTAACTATGGCTACACCTTC. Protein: CASSARGNYGYTF. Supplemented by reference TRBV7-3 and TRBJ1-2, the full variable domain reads GAGVSQTPSNKVTEKGKYVELRCDPISGHTALYWYRQSLGQGPEFLIYFQGTGAADDSGLPNDRFFAVRPEGSVSTLKIQRTERGDSAVYLCASSARGNYGYTFGSGTRLTVV.

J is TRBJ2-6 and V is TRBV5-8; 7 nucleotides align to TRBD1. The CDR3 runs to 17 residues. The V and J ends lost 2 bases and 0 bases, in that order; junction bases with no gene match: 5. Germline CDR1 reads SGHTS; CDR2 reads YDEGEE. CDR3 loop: CASSFRTGNSGANVLTF. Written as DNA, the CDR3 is TGTGCCAGCAGCTTCCGGACAGGAAACTCTGGGGCCAACGTCCTGACTTTC.

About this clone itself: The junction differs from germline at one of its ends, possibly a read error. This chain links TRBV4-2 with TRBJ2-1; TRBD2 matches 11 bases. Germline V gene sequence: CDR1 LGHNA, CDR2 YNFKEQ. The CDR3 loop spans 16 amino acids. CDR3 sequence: CASSQDLGSGGGPPLF. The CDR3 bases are TGTGCCAGCAGCCAAGATCTCGGTAGCGGGGGGGGTCCCCCGCTCTTC.